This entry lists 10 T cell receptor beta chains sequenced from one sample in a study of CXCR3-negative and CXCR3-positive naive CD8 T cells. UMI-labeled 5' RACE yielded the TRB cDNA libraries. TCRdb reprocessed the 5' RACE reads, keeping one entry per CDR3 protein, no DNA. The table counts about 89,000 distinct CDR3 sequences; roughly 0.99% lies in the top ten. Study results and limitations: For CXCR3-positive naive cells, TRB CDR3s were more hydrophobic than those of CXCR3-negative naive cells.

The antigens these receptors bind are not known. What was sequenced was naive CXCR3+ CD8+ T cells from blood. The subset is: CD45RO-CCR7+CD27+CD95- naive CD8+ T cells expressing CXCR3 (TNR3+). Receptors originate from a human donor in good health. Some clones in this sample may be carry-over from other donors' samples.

This CDR3 reads CASSFGGRYYNEQFF. The chain has TRBV12-3 or TRBV12-4 and TRBJ2-1; no DNA is available, so the TRBD2 call from TCRdb remains unchecked. The CDR3 sequence is 15 residues long.

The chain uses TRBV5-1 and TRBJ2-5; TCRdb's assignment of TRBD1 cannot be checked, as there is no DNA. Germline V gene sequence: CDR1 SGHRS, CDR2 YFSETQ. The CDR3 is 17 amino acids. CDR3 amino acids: CASSLALWTEIQETQYF.

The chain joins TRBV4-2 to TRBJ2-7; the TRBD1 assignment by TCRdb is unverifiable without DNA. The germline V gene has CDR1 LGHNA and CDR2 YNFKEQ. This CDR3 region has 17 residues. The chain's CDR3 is CASSQEGQGAPSYEQYF.

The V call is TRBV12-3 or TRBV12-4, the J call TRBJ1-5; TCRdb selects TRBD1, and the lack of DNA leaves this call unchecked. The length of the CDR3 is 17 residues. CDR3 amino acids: CASSTYDTGGGNQPQHF.

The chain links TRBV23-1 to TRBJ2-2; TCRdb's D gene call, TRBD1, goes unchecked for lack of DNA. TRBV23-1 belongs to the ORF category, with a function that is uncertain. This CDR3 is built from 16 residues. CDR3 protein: CASSQSGGLKPRELFF.

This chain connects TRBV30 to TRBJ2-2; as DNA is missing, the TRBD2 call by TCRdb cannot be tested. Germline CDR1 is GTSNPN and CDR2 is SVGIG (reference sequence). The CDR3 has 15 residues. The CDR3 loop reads CAWSVGGRASGELFF.

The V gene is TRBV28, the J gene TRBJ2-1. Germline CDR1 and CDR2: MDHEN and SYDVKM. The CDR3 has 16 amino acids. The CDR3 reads CASSRVAGSSYNEQFF.

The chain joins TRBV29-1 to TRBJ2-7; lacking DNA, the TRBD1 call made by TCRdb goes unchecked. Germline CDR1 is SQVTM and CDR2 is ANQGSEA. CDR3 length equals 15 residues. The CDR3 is CSVALRDRVSYEQYF.

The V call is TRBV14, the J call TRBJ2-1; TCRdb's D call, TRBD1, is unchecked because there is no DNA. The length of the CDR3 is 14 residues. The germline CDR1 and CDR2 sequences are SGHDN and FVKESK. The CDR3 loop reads CASSQVQGASEQFF.

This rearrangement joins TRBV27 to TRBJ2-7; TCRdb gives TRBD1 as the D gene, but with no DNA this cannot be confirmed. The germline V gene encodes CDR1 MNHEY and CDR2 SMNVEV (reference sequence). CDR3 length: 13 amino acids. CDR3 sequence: CASSSGQGYEQYF.